This record looks at one T cell receptor beta chain sequence and its context. The data are from a study of blood T cell repertoires in COVID-19. Turning to the study itself: T cells, B-cell-depleted T cells, or PBMCs supplied cDNA or gDNA.

Sequenced by immunoSEQ multiplex PCR; TCRdb stores in-frame clones only, minus some. Found here are 200,000 to 300,000 clones, about four fifths of them singletons; the top ten hold about 4.4%. The CDR3 runs 16 residues. V lost 1 base, J lost 5 bases, and 5 bases stayed unmatched. Germline V gene sequence: CDR1 SGHDT, CDR2 YYEEEE. The rearrangement links TRBV5-6 to TRBJ1-5; TRBD1 agrees at 11 bases. Sequences were obtained from peripheral blood. The TCR was taken from an older woman with acute or convalescent COVID-19. CDR3 in DNA: TGTGCCAGCAGCTTGTTTTGGGGACAGGGGGATCAGCCCCAGCATTTT. It translates to CASSLFWGQGDQPQHF.